This T cell receptor beta chain was identified during a study of shared clonotypes between healthy human individuals (TCRdb year 2020). Background on the whole study: The cohort comprised two women and a few men aged 18 to 49 years. For each donor, CD4 naive and CD4 memory were each given three plates, CD8 naive was given two plates, and CD8 memory was given one plate. The study deeply sequenced blood TCR repertoires of about 5 healthy adults to estimate repertoire size and the extent of clonotype sharing between individuals. To increase sequencing depth and limit assay-specific biases, different laboratories used diverse techniques to prepare libraries and sequence TCR repertoires. Between about 0.85 and 9.5 billion PBMCs per donor were obtained by leukapheresis. The study at large found these results: Naive subsets generally had larger estimated clonotype richness than memory subsets. Compared with non-shared clonotypes, the clonotypes found in all four sorted-subset donors had higher generation probabilities. Because the study included a small number of donors, the genetic and exposure-history diversity represented was limited. Rarefaction of sorted-subset datasets indicated incomplete sequencing despite the large sequencing depth. Sharing across a few donors was observed for approximately 5% of naive CD4, less than 4% of naive CD8, about 2.3% of memory CD4, and around 0.4% of memory CD8 clonotypes. Pairwise subsampling indicated that sequencing depth was expected to affect the degree of clonotype sharing among donors. Sampling was restricted to blood, and TCR repertoires in tissues likely differ from the TCR repertoires found in blood.

Concerning this clone itself: The specificity of this receptor is unknown. There are no base qualities to consult, and no much larger clone falls within one base.

Using the deep immunoSEQ assay, multiplex PCR amplified TCR CDR3 regions from genomic DNA. Genomic DNA extracted from each cell subset was distributed evenly over all wells of several immunoSEQ 96-well plates, and each plate served as one replicate. For sorted subsets, 150 to 250 ng of genomic DNA, equivalent to 25,000 to 35,000 T cell genomes, went into each replicate PCR. Purified libraries were measured with a Qubit 3.0 fluorometer, size-checked on a Bioanalyzer 2100, and measured again with the KAPA Library Quantification kit. Every immunoSEQ 96-well plate was sequenced on a separate single-read 150-cycle Illumina NextSeq 550 flow cell. The paper's data handling went like this. Because the immunoSEQ output included only junctional sequences and no quality scores, the filtering could not be the same as the filtering used for full-length reads. Sequences were annotated with PyIR, a Python wrapper for IgBLAST v1.9, using IMGT germline references to assign V/J genes and CDR3. Reads were filtered out if the reads had weak V/J assignments (E-value above 1e-6), no CDR3, stop codons, out-of-frame junctions, or ambiguous translated residues. A V3J clonotype was defined by an identical inferred V gene, J gene, and CDR3 amino acid sequence. Percentage overlap between repertoires was computed as shared unique clonotypes divided by the size of the smaller repertoire. RTK rarefaction, the Chao1 estimator, and Recon v2.1 estimates of unobserved clonotypes were used to assess repertoire richness. Generation probabilities were computed with OLGA for all TCRbeta clonotypes obtained by the gDNA method from several donors. Sourced from immuneACCESS, this table was stored by TCRdb with only in-frame sequences that have V and J called. A share of the clones is absent; for the studies checked, an unresolved V gene accounts for under half, and the remainder has no known explanation. That table gives V, J and clone size, and the DNA gave D and trimming. Within this sample are 550,000 to 700,000 clones, with around 78% of them counted one time only. In total, the top ten clones hold roughly 1.9% of the sample.

Healthy HIV-negative adults with no recently reported acute infections or vaccinations were included as donors. Only Caucasian adults living in Nashville, Tennessee, USA were represented among the donors. CD4+ T cells were enriched through magnetic negative selection, after which naive cells were positively selected on CD45RA and the remaining negative fraction served as the memory subset. Blood was collected by leukapheresis, and PBMCs were isolated by Ficoll-Histopaque density gradient centrifugation and then cryopreserved in liquid nitrogen vapor phase. Analytical flow cytometry was used to check the purity and quantity of each magnetically sorted T cell population. Each sorted fraction had its genomic DNA isolated and then quantified by UV absorbance on a Nanodrop 2000c. V is shortened by 5 bases, J by 2 bases, and the region joining them spans 15 bases. CDR3 length: 15 amino acids, cysteine to phenylalanine. Only CDR3 DNA is held: 45 bases, read in frame from base 1. The germline V gene (reference sequence) provides CDR1 SEHNR and CDR2 FQNEAQ.

In this chain, TRBV7-9 is recombined with TRBJ1-1; no D gene can be assigned with confidence. The TCR was taken from a young woman in good health. Specimen: memory CD4+ T cells sorted from blood. The cell subset or site label for this specimen denotes: CD45RA-negative fraction. Here is the DNA: TGTGCCAGCAGCCAAGATTGGCCCACAAACACTGAAGCTTTCTTT. It encodes CASSQDWPTNTEAFF.